This TCR beta chain was observed in a study of shared clonotypes between healthy human individuals. Germline V CDR1 and CDR2: SGHVS, FNYEAQ. This CDR3 has 18 amino acids. With V trimmed by 2 bases and J by 5 bases, 12 bases remained unmatched. Generated by immunoSEQ multiplex PCR, the TCRdb table keeps only in-frame clones and is missing some. Of 2 million to 2.5 million clones detected, over 85% appear once; the ten largest clones hold about 0.39%. The sequence was obtained from a man aged 18-30 years in good health. Some clones in this sample may be carry-over from other donors' samples. The J gene is TRBJ2-2, the V gene TRBV7-6; TRBD1 matches 9 bases. Sequenced input: naive CD4+ T cells from PBMCs. Sample subset: CD45RA+ positively selected. CDR3 DNA sequence: TGTGCCAGCAGCTTACTCTGGATACAGGGGGCTTGGACCGGGGAGCTGTTTTTT. This translates into CASSLLWIQGAWTGELFF.